These 18 T cell receptor beta chains came from one sample sequenced in a study of glioma-infiltrating T cells. TCR alpha and beta CDR3 regions were amplified from RNA using iRepertoire nested multiplex PCR. TCRdb analysed the multiplex PCR reads with MiXCR anew, one entry per CDR3 protein. The sample has some 160,000 distinct CDR3 sequences; around 45% are singletons. The sample taken for sequencing was glioma tissue, nonneoplastic brain tissue, or PBMCs (not recorded which). The receptors here all came from a human donor with low-grade glioma or glioblastoma, undergoing nonglioma brain surgery, or in good health (not recorded which).

In regard to this clonotype: Since a much larger clone is just one base distant, this may be a read error. The genes are TRBV6-2 or TRBV6-3 and TRBJ2-7; TRBD2 agrees at 10 bases. The CDR3 has 16 amino acids. CDR1 and CDR2 (germline): MNHEY, SVGEGT. The CDR3 DNA sequence: TGTGCCAGCAGTTACTTTACTAGCGGGAAGCCCTACGAGCAGAACTTC. It yields the protein CASSYFTSGKPYEQNF.

Concerning this clonotype: Possible read error: a much larger clone is one base away. This chain connects TRBV28 to TRBJ2-7; possibly TRBD1 or TRBD2 for D (5 bases each). CDR3 length: 15 residues. Germline CDR1 reads MDHEN; CDR2 reads SYDVKM. This CDR3 reads CASSHPGTGLYKQYF. DNA for the CDR3: TGTGCCAGCAGTCATCCCGGGACCGGTCTCTACAAGCAGTACTTC.

With regard to this clonotype: Possible read error: a much larger clone is one base away. The chain carries TRBV20-1 and TRBJ2-7; tentatively, D is TRBD1 (5 bases). The germline V gene has CDR1 DFQATT and CDR2 SNEGSKA (reference sequence). The V and J ends lost 6 bases and 0 bases respectively, with 12 bases between them. There are 13 residues in the CDR3. In nucleotides, the CDR3 is TGCAGTGCCACGGACATCAGCTCCTACGAGCAGTACTTC. Protein product: CSATDISSYEQYF.

This clonotype has ten or more counts. The CDR3 coding sequence is TGTGCCAGCAATCGGGCCAATCAGCCCCAGCATTTT. The encoded protein is CASNRANQPQHF. V and J are TRBV2 and TRBJ1-5, with D hard to call. Per germline, CDR1 SNHLY and CDR2 FYNNEI. Trimming cost V 7 bases and J 3 bases, with 7 bases left between them. The CDR3 runs to 12 residues. The full variable domain, its missing parts supplied by reference TRBV2 and TRBJ1-5, is EPEVTQTPSHQVTQMGQEVILRCVPISNHLYFYWYRQILGQKVEFLVSFYNNEISEKSEIFDDQFSVERPDGSNFTLKIRSTKLEDSAMYFCASNRANQPQHFGDGTRLSIL.

The gene calls are TRBV2 and TRBJ2-3, with D possibly called TRBD1 or TRBD2 (5 bases each). Trimming took off 8 bases at V and 2 bases at J, with 17 bases between the two ends. This CDR3 spans 15 amino acids. CDR1 is SNHLY, CDR2 FYNNEI, per germline. The CDR3 here is CASGTGRLNTDTQYF. Written as DNA, the CDR3 is TGTGCCAGCGGTACGGGACGGCTCAACACAGATACGCAGTATTTT. Full variable domain (rest looked up from reference TRBV2 and TRBJ2-3): EPEVTQTPSHQVTQMGQEVILRCVPISNHLYFYWYRQILGQKVEFLVSFYNNEISEKSEIFDDQFSVERPDGSNFTLKIRSTKLEDSAMYFCASGTGRLNTDTQYFGPGTRLTVL.

To note about this clonotype: One end of the junction does not line up with germline, which may come from a read error. The chain combines TRBV20-1 with TRBJ1-2, with unresolved D. Germline assignment: CDR1 DFQATT and CDR2 SNEGSKA (reference sequence). This CDR3 is built from 13 residues. The CDR3 region is CSDRDRQSYGYTF. The CDR3 DNA follows: TGCAGTGATAGAGATCGGCAGAGCTATGGCTACACTTTC.

At least ten counts were recorded for this clonotype. The rearrangement links TRBV28 to TRBJ2-3, with 7 bases fitting TRBD1. V trimming: 8 bases; J trimming: 4 bases; junction bases outside the gene matches: 6. Germline CDR1 reads MDHEN; CDR2 reads SYDVKM. The CDR3 extends over 13 amino acids. CDR3 sequence: CASPGQAPDTQYF. DNA for the CDR3: TGTGCCAGCCCCGGACAGGCCCCAGATACGCAGTATTTT.

The chain uses TRBV6-1 and TRBJ2-1; D is perhaps TRBD1 (6 bases). Germline V gene lookup returns CDR1 MNHNS and CDR2 SASEGT. The CDR3 consists of 13 residues. Trimming took off 9 bases at V and 8 bases at J, with 17 bases between the two ends. DNA of the CDR3: TGTGCCAGAAGCTTAGGCAGGGGTGATGAGCAGTTCTTC. This encodes CARSLGRGDEQFF.

J is TRBJ1-5 and V is TRBV28; D not resolved. Looked up from germline, CDR1 is MDHEN and CDR2 is SYDVKM. CDR3 size: 16 residues. The germline V and J ends were trimmed by 5 bases and 0 bases, with 14 bases remaining between them. The CDR3 sequence: CASSTRTYYSNQPQHF. For the CDR3, the DNA is TGTGCCAGCAGTACACGTACATATTATAGCAATCAGCCCCAGCATTTT.

On this clonotype: A clone one base away is much larger, so this may be a read error. The genes are TRBV7-2 and TRBJ1-3; unclear D gene. The CDR3 contains 14 residues. CDR1 SGHTA and CDR2 FQGNSA come from the germline V gene. The CDR3 DNA is TGTGCCACCAGCTTAGAGGCGTCAGGAAACACCATATATTTT. Protein product: CATSLEASGNTIYF.

This clonotype was seen more than once but under ten times. The chain is built from TRBV12-3 or TRBV12-4 and TRBJ1-6; 8 bases agree with TRBD1. The trim removed 4 bases at V and 7 bases at J, leaving 6 bases unmatched. This CDR3 has 15 amino acids. The CDR3 is CASSYGQGGNSPLHF. In nucleotides, the CDR3 is TGTGCCAGCAGTTACGGACAGGGCGGGAATTCACCCCTCCACTTT.

This clonotype was counted many times. This chain uses TRBV27 with TRBJ1-2; D ambiguous. CDR1 is MNHEY and CDR2 is SMNVEV in the germline V gene (reference sequence). V shed 6 bases and J shed 4 bases, with 27 bases lying between them. CDR3 length: 18 residues. The CDR3 sequence: CASRRTARNLDGFYGYTF. CDR3 in DNA: TGTGCCAGCAGACGTACGGCCCGGAACTTAGACGGCTTCTATGGCTACACCTTC.

This clonotype has ten or more counts. This chain connects TRBV2 to TRBJ2-1; 9 bases align to TRBD1. The CDR3 is 17 residues long. CDR1 is SNHLY and CDR2 is FYNNEI in the germline V gene. V gave up 6 bases and J gave up 3 bases; unmatched junction bases: 12. The CDR3 DNA reads TGTGCCAGCAGGGGACAGGGTATAAATCGAGGCTACAATGAGCAGTTCTTC. Translating it yields CASRGQGINRGYNEQFF.

This clonotype was seen repeatedly, ten times or more. CDR3 bases: TGTGCCAGCAGCTTCGAGTGGGACACTGAAGCTTTCTTT. Translation gives CASSFEWDTEAFF. The J gene is TRBJ1-1, the V gene TRBV5-4; D uncertain. The CDR3 extends over 13 amino acids. Trimming cost V 2 bases and J 3 bases, with 8 bases left between them. The germline gives CDR1 SGHNT, CDR2 YYREEE (reference sequence).

The genes are TRBV2 and TRBJ1-1, with TRBD1 as a possible D gene (5 bases). This CDR3 comprises 14 residues. Germline loops: CDR1 SNHLY, CDR2 FYNNEI. Trimming removed 2 bases from V and 6 bases from J, with 13 bases in between. The CDR3 sequence is CASSERQGLPEAFF. As DNA, the CDR3 is TGTGCCAGCAGTGAACGGCAGGGATTGCCTGAAGCTTTCTTT.

Comments on this clonotype: This sequence may be a read error, since a much larger clone differs from it by one base. The V gene is TRBV2, the J gene TRBJ1-1; possibly TRBD1 for D (6 bases). Trimming removed 6 bases from V and 7 bases from J, with 15 bases in between. Germline V gene lookup returns CDR1 SNHLY and CDR2 FYNNEI. There are 13 residues in the CDR3. The CDR3 DNA is TGTGCCAGCAGCGGTACAGGGTTCAGTGAAGCTTTCTTT. It is translated as CASSGTGFSEAFF.

This clonotype was counted ten times or more. The chain recombines TRBV28 with TRBJ2-1, with TRBD2 identical over 9 bases. Trimming removed 5 bases from V and 7 bases from J; junction bases left unmatched: 9. The CDR3 length is 15 residues. Germline V gene sequence: CDR1 MDHEN, CDR2 SYDVKM. The CDR3 sequence: CASSRPGTSLNEQFF. Written as DNA, the CDR3 is TGTGCCAGCAGTCGTCCCGGGACTAGCTTGAATGAGCAGTTCTTC. The full variable domain, with the rest looked up from reference TRBV28 and TRBJ2-1, is DVKVTQSSRYLVKRTGEKVFLECVQDMDHENMFWYRQDPGLGLRLIYFSYDVKMKEKGDIPEGYSVSREKKERFSLILESASTNQTSMYLCASSRPGTSLNEQFFGPGTRLTVL.

This clonotype was seen only a few times. This chain joins TRBV7-6 and TRBJ2-5; TRBD1 matches 9 bases. J gave up 3 bases and V 5 bases, and 13 bases lay outside the gene matches. The germline CDR1 and CDR2 sequences are SGHVS and FNYEAQ. The CDR3 has 17 amino acids. CDR3 residues: CASSVPQGALGEETQYF. CDR3 coding DNA: TGTGCCAGCAGCGTGCCACAGGGGGCGCTTGGAGAAGAGACCCAGTACTTC.